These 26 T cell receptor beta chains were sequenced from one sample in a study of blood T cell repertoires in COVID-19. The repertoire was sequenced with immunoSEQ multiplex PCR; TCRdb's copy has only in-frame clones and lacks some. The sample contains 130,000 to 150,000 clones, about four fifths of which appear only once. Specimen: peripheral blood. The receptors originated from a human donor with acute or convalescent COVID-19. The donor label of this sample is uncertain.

The CDR3 sequence: CASSRGGLRTDTQYF. The DNA of the CDR3 is TGTGCCAGTAGCCGGGGGGGGCTTCGCACAGATACGCAGTATTTT. The chain has TRBV19 and TRBJ2-3; 8 bases are a match to TRBD2. The V and J ends lost 6 bases and 1 base, in that order; junction bases with no gene match: 6. CDR1 is LNHDA and CDR2 is SQIVND in the germline V gene (reference sequence). The CDR3 sequence is 15 residues long.

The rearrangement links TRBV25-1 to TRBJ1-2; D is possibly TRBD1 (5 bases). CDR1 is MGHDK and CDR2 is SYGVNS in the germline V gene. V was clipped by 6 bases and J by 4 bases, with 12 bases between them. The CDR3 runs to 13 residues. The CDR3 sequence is CASRGDRLYGYTF. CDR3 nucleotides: TGTGCCAGCAGGGGCGACAGACTCTATGGCTACACCTTC.

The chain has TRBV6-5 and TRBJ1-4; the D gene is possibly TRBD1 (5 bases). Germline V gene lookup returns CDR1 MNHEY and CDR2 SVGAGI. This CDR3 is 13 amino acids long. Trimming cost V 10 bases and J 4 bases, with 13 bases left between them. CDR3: CATSGIYNEKLFF. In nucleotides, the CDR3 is TGTGCCACATCAGGGATCTATAATGAAAAACTGTTTTTT.

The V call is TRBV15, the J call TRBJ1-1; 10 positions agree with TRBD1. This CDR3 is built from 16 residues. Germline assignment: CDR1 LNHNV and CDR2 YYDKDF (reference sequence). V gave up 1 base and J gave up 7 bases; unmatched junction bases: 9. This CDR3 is CATSRGGQGVKGEAFF. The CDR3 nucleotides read TGTGCCACCAGCAGAGGTGGACAGGGGGTTAAAGGTGAAGCTTTCTTT. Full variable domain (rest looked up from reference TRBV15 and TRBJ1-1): DAMVIQNPRYQVTQFGKPVTLSCSQTLNHNVMYWYQQKSSQAPKLLFHYYDKDFNNEADTPDNFQSRRPNTSFCFLDIRSPGLGDTAMYLCATSRGGQGVKGEAFFGQGTRLTVV.

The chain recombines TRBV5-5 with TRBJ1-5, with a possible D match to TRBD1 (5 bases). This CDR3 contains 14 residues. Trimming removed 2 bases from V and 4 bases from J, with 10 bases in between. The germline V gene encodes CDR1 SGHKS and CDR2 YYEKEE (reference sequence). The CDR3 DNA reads TGTGCCAGCAGCTTCGGACACCCAAATCAGCCCCAGCATTTT. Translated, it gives CASSFGHPNQPQHF. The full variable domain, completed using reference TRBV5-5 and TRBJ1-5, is DAGVTQSPTHLIKTRGQQVTLRCSPISGHKSVSWYQQVLGQGPQFIFQYYEKEERGRGNFPDRFSARQFPNYSSELNVNALLLGDSALYLCASSFGHPNQPQHFGDGTRLSIL.

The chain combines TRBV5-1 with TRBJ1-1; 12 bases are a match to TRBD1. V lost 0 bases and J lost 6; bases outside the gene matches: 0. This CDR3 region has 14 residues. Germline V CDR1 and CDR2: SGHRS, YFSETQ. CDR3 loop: CASSLGDRGPEAFF. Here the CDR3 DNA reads TGCGCCAGCAGCTTGGGGGACAGGGGGCCTGAAGCTTTCTTT.

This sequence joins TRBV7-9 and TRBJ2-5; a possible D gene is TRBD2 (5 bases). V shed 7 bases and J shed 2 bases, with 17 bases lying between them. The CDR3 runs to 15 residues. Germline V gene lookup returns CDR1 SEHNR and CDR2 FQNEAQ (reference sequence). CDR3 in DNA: TGTGCCAGCAACGGGAAAGGGAGCGCGCAAGAGACCCAGTACTTC. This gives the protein CASNGKGSAQETQYF.

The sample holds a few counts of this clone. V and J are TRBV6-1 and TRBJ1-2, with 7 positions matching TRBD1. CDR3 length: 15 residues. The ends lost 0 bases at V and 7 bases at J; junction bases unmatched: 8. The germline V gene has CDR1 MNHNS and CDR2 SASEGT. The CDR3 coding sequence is TGTGCCAGCAGTGAAGCGCAGGGACAGAAACGTGGCTACACCTTC. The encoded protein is CASSEAQGQKRGYTF.

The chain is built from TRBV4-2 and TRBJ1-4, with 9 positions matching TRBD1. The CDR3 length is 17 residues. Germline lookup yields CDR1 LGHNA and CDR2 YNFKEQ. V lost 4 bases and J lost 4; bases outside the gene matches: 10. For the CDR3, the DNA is TGTGCCAGCAGCCCCCTACAGGGGGCGCATAATAATGAAAAACTGTTTTTT. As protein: CASSPLQGAHNNEKLFF.

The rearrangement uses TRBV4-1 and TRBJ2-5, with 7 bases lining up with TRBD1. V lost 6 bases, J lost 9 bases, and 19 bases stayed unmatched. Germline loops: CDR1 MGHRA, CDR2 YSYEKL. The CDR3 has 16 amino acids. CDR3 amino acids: CASRIQGSRSSGPQYF. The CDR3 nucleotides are TGCGCCAGCAGGATACAGGGGTCCCGGTCAAGTGGACCCCAGTACTTC.

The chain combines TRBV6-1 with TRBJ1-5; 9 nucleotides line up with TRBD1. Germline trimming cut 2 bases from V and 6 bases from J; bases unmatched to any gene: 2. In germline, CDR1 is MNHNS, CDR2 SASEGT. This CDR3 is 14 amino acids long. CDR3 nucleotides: TGTGCCAGCAGTGAATTGGGACAGGGTCAGCCCCAGCATTTT. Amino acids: CASSELGQGQPQHF.

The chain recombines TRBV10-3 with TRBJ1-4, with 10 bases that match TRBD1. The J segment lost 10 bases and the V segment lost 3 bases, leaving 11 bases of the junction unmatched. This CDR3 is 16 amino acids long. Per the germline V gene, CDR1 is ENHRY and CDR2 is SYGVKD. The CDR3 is CAISDSGTGALAKLFF. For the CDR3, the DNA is TGTGCCATCAGTGACTCGGGGACAGGGGCCTTGGCAAAACTGTTTTTT.

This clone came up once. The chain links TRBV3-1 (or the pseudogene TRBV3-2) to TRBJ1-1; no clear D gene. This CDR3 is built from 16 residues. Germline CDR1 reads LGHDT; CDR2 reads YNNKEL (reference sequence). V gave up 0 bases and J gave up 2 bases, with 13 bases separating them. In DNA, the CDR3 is TGTGCCAGCAGCCAAGATCGGAGTTTCTTTAACACTGAAGCTTTCTTT. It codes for CASSQDRSFFNTEAFF.

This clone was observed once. The CDR3 region is CASSQAGLAGGLFF. CDR3 DNA sequence: TGTGCCAGCAGCCAAGCCGGACTAGCGGGGGGTCTTTTCTTC. V gene TRBV3-1 (or the pseudogene TRBV3-2) combines with J gene TRBJ2-1; 14 bases are shared with TRBD2. V lost 1 base, J lost 16 bases, and 6 bases stayed unmatched. The CDR3 is 14 amino acids. Germline loops: CDR1 LGHDT, CDR2 YNNKEL (reference sequence).

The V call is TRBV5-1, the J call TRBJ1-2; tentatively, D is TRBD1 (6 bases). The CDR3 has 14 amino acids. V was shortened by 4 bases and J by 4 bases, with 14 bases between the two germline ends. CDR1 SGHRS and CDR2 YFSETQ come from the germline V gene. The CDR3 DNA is TGCGCCAGCAGCCGAGACAGGTCTAGCTATGGCTACACCTTC. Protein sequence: CASSRDRSSYGYTF. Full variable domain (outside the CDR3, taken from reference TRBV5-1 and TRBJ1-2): KAGVTQTPRYLIKTRGQQVTLSCSPISGHRSVSWYQQTPGQGLQFLFEYFSETQRNKGNFPGRFSGRQFSNSRSEMNVSTLELGDSALYLCASSRDRSSYGYTFGSGTRLTVV.

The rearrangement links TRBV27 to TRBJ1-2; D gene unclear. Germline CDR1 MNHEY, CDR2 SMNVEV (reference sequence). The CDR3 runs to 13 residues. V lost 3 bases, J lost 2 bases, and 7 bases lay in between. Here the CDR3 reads CASSLGFNYGYTF. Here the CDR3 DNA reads TGTGCCAGCAGTTTGGGCTTCAACTATGGCTACACCTTC.

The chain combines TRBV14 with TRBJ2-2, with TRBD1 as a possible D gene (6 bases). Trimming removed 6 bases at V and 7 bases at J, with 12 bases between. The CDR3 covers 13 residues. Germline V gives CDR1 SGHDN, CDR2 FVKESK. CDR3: CASSPTGYGELFF. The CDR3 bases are TGTGCCAGCAGTCCGACAGGTTACGGGGAGCTGTTTTTT. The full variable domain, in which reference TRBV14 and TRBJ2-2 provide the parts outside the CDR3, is EAGVTQFPSHSVIEKGQTVTLRCDPISGHDNLYWYRRVMGKEIKFLLHFVKESKQDESGMPNNRFLAERTGGTYSTLKVQPAELEDSGVYFCASSPTGYGELFFGEGSRLTVL.

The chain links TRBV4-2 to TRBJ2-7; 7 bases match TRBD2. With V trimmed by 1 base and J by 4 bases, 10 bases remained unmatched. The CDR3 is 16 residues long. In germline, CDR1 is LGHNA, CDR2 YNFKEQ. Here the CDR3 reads CASSQVWAGGTYEQYF. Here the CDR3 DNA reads TGTGCCAGCAGCCAAGTCTGGGCCGGGGGGACTTACGAGCAGTACTTC.

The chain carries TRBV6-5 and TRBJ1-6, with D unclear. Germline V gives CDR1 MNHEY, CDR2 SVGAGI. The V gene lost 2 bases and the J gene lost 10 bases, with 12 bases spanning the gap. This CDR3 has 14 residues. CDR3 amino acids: CASSYGRRLSPLHF. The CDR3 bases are TGTGCCAGCAGTTACGGCCGGAGATTGTCACCCCTCCACTTT.

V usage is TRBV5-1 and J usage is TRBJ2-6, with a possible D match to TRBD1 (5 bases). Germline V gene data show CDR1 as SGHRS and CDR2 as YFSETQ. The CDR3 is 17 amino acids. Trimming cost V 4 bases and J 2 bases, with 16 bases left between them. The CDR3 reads CASSPSQVGPGANVLTF. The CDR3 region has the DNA TGCGCCAGCAGCCCTTCCCAGGTGGGGCCTGGGGCCAACGTCCTGACTTTC.

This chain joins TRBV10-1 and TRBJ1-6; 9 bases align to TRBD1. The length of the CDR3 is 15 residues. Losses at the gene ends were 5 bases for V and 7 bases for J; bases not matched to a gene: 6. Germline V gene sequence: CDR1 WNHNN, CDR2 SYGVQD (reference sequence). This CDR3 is CASSPGTGRNSPLHF. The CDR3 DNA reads TGCGCCAGCAGTCCCGGGACAGGGAGAAATTCACCCCTCCACTTT.

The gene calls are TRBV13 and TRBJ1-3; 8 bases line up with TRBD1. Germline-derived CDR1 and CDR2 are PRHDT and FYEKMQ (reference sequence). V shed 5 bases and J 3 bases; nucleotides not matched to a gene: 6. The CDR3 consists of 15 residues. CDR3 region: CASSQRTGRGNTIYF. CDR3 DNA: TGTGCCAGCAGCCAACGGACAGGGCGTGGAAACACCATATATTTT.

Here the CDR3 reads CASQGARAGGYTF. The CDR3 nucleotides read TGTGCCAGCCAGGGGGCGCGGGCTGGTGGCTACACCTTC. The chain couples TRBV7-2 to TRBJ1-2; 8 nucleotides line up with TRBD1. The CDR3 totals 13 residues. The germline V gene has CDR1 SGHTA and CDR2 FQGNSA. Unmatched junction bases numbered 9, after V lost 8 bases and J lost 7 bases.

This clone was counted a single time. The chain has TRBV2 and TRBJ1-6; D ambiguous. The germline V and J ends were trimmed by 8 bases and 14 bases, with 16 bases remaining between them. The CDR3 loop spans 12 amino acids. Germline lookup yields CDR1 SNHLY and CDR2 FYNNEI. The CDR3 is CASYRGRGALHF. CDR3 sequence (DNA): TGTGCCAGCTACCGCGGACGGGGAGCCCTCCACTTT.

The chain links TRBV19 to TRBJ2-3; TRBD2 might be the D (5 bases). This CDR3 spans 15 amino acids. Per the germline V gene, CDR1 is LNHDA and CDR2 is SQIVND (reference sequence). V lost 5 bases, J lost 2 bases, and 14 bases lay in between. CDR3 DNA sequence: TGTGCCAGTAGTTCCCCGGGAACCTACACAGATACGCAGTATTTT. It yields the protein CASSSPGTYTDTQYF.

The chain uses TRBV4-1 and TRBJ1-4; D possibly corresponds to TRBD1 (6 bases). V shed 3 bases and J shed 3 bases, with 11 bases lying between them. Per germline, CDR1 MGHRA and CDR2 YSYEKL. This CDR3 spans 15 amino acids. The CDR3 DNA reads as TGCGCCAGCAGCCATGGGAAGGGGGCTAATGAAAAACTGTTTTTT. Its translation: CASSHGKGANEKLFF.